This record looks at one TCR beta chain sequence and its context. Its cognate antigen has yet to be identified. The input lacks base qualities; no much larger clone sits a single base away. The library was produced with 5' RACE. Sequenced using a NextSeq 500. To allow correction of PCR and sequencing errors, the TCR library protocol tagged every TCR cDNA molecule with a unique molecular identifier. Per the authors' processing: TCR identification, UMI-based error correction and CDR3 extraction were all carried out with Decombinator tools. Expanded TCRs were defined as those above a frequency of 2 per 1,000, corresponding to the top 1% of the tumor frequency distribution. Renyi diversity was calculated using the R vegan package after each repertoire was subsampled 100 times to 5,000 TCRs. CDR3 similarity networks were constructed using string-kernel similarity of amino acid triplets, with links drawn between CDR3s whose pairwise similarity was above 0.82. TCRdb passed the public sequencing reads through fastp at Q25 and MiXCR, retaining productive beta sequences. For every CDR3 protein sequence, its rows merge into one entry that carries the most common genes and DNA. In this record, the V and J calls reflect TCRdb's handling and not the investigators' own analysis. Here the sample has under 150,000 distinct CDR3 sequences; 11% occur a single time. The top ten hold 20% to 25% of the sample.

CDR3 length: 13 amino acids, cysteine to phenylalanine. The sequence is cut down to CDR3 DNA, 39 bases in frame from base 1. Cut back by 5 bases and 2 bases, the V and J ends lie 9 bases apart. For CDR1 and CDR2, the germline V gene (reference sequence) lists SEHNR and FQNEAQ. The time point label corresponds to: blood at routine non-recurrence follow-up after resection. Without any cell sorting, TCR sequencing was performed on whole RNA extracted either from tumor and nontumor lung tissue or from cryopreserved PBMC samples. Patients were selected for TCR sequencing only if sufficient RNA was available from at least two tumor regions. These data come from a study of spatial heterogeneity in lung cancer (dated by TCRdb to between 2017 and 2020). Some background on the complete study: Samples were obtained from around 72 patients with early-stage, untreated non-small cell lung cancer from the lung TRACERx cohort. Follow-up PBMC samples were sequenced whenever available, and the median time to follow-up was about two years after resection. More beta-chain than alpha-chain transcripts were consistently detected, likely reflecting higher beta-chain transcript abundance. In the raw uncorrected reads, each unique combination of TCR and UMI appeared more than ten times on average. The study quantitatively compared TCR alpha and beta repertoires across multiple tumor regions, matched nontumor lung and blood in non-small cell lung cancer. The study linked features of the TCR repertoire to counts of nonsynonymous mutations, which were determined by whole-exome sequencing of tumor tissue. Both alpha and beta chains were TCR-sequenced in samples taken at surgery, namely 220 tumor regions, approximately 63 matched nontumor lung samples and approximately 51 PBMC samples.

General study outcomes and caveats: Ubiquitous expanded tumor TCRs showed up in blood more often at tumor resection than at routine follow-up. Additional single-cell paired TCR alpha and beta sequencing was considered necessary to confirm, at a functional level, the hypothesis that regional TCRs recognize regional mutations. Only roughly 14 patients were included in comparisons of baseline and follow-up blood repertoires.

The input for sequencing was PBMCs, taken at follow-up. The rearrangement joined TRBV7-9 to TRBJ2-5; TRBD2 is perhaps the D gene, given 6 matching bases. The receptor comes from a female donor with early-stage non-small cell lung cancer. The nucleotide sequence is TGTGCCAGCAGCAGACTAGAACAAGAGACCCAGTACTTC. The translation is CASSRLEQETQYF.